A single sample is the source of the 8 T cell receptor beta chains below, sequenced in a study of PD-1 blockade in classical Hodgkin lymphoma. The protocol was immunoSEQ multiplex PCR, while the TCRdb copy is restricted to in-frame clones and leaves out a portion. This table has over 80,000 clones, about three quarters appearing once. The time point was: cycle 4 day 1 (C4D1), after more than five weeks of nivolumab. Every patient experienced relapse after autologous stem cell transplantation, and brentuximab vedotin exposure varied. Sequenced here: peripheral blood mononuclear cells (PBMCs), sampled before the fourth cycle of nivolumab. These receptors were collected from a human donor with classical Hodgkin lymphoma.

The chain employs TRBV10-3 and TRBJ2-5; 10 nucleotides align to TRBD1. The CDR3 totals 15 residues. Trimming took 2 bases from V and 4 from J; bases not matched to a gene: 4. Germline CDR1 and CDR2: ENHRY and SYGVKD. The CDR3: CAISERTGGRETQYF. As DNA, the CDR3 is TGTGCCATCAGTGAGAGGACAGGGGGAAGAGAGACCCAGTACTTC.

The J gene is TRBJ2-2, the V gene TRBV7-9; D could derive from TRBD1 or TRBD2 (5 bases each). CDR1 SEHNR and CDR2 FQNEAQ come from the germline V gene (reference sequence). The CDR3 extends over 14 amino acids. V shed 3 bases and J shed 6 bases, with 11 bases lying between them. The CDR3 region is CASSLTVSAGELFF. DNA for the CDR3: TGTGCCAGCAGCTTGACAGTTAGCGCCGGGGAGCTGTTTTTT.

This clone has just a few counts. The chain couples TRBV7-7 to TRBJ2-5; D tentatively reads TRBD1 or TRBD2 (7 bases each). This CDR3 contains 17 residues. V was clipped by 5 bases and J by 2 bases, with 21 bases between them. In germline, CDR1 is SSHAT, CDR2 FNYEAQ (reference sequence). This CDR3 is CASSPGQAIGGQETQYF. Here the CDR3 DNA reads TGTGCCAGCAGCCCAGGACAGGCCATCGGGGGGCAAGAGACCCAGTACTTC.

The chain employs TRBV5-1 and TRBJ1-1; 12 bases map to TRBD1. CDR1 SGHRS and CDR2 YFSETQ come from the germline V gene. The CDR3 spans 14 residues. The J segment lost 8 bases and the V segment lost 4 bases, leaving 6 bases of the junction unmatched. The CDR3 sequence: CASSGGTGGAEAFF. DNA for the CDR3: TGCGCCAGCAGCGGCGGGACAGGGGGCGCGGAAGCTTTCTTT.

The rearrangement links TRBV2 to TRBJ2-3, with 12 nucleotides matching TRBD2. This CDR3 spans 15 amino acids. Germline V CDR1 and CDR2: SNHLY, FYNNEI. With V trimmed by 9 bases and J by 3 bases, 7 bases remained unmatched. The CDR3 DNA reads TGTGCCAGTAAACTAGCGGGGGGACGGACAGATACGCAGTATTTT. It translates to CASKLAGGRTDTQYF.

CDR3 in DNA: TGTGCCAGCAGCTTGGCAGATACGCAGTATTTT. This gives the protein CASSLADTQYF. The V call is TRBV5-6, the J call TRBJ2-3; no reliable D call. V lost 0 bases and J 4 bases, leaving 0 bases between the germline ends. The germline gives CDR1 SGHDT, CDR2 YYEEEE. CDR3 length equals 11 residues.

The V call is TRBV4-1, the J call TRBJ2-7, with 9 bases lining up with TRBD2. CDR3 length: 15 residues. CDR1 is MGHRA, CDR2 YSYEKL, per germline. Trimming took 1 base from V and 8 from J; bases not matched to a gene: 9. The CDR3 loop reads CASSQGTSASPKQYF. In DNA, the CDR3 is TGCGCCAGCAGCCAAGGGACTAGCGCAAGCCCCAAGCAGTACTTC.

This chain links TRBV19 with TRBJ2-7, with 8 bases identical to TRBD1. V dropped 4 bases and J dropped 2; count of bases not matched to a gene: 4. This CDR3 region has 14 residues. Germline lookup yields CDR1 LNHDA and CDR2 SQIVND (reference sequence). CDR3 nucleotide sequence: TGTGCCAGTAGTACCGGGACAGGCCCCTACGAGCAGTACTTC. It is translated as CASSTGTGPYEQYF. The full variable domain, completed using reference TRBV19 and TRBJ2-7, is DGGITQSPKYLFRKEGQNVTLSCEQNLNHDAMYWYRQDPGQGLRLIYYSQIVNDFQKGDIAEGYSVSREKKESFPLTVTSAQKNPTAFYLCASSTGTGPYEQYFGPGTRLTVT.